One and the same sample provided the 26 T cell receptor beta chains below, sequenced in a study of CD8 T cells in Susac syndrome. An amount of RNA that ranged from roughly 0.45 to 1 ug was reverse transcribed with random hexamers. Via MiXCR, TCRdb re-called the immunoSEQ multiplex PCR reads, giving one row per CDR3 protein. Of about 180,000 distinct CDR3 sequences in the sample, roughly 95% are singletons; the top ten hold approximately 0.09%. The sequenced material came from CD4+ T cells from PBMCs. The receptors come from a human donor with multiple sclerosis.

This sequence joins TRBV20-1 and TRBJ2-3; D might be TRBD2 (7 bases). Germline lookup yields CDR1 DFQATT and CDR2 SNEGSKA (reference sequence). This CDR3 has 14 residues. V lost 0 bases to trimming and J lost 1 base, with 8 bases between them. The CDR3 DNA reads TGCAGTGCTAGAGACGGGGGGCGCACAGATACGCAGTATTTT. This codes for CSARDGGRTDTQYF.

The CDR3, as DNA: TGTGCCAGCAGTGAATTTGGGACAGAAAAGAACACTGAAGCTTTCTTT. Amino acid sequence: CASSEFGTEKNTEAFF. The V call is TRBV25-1, the J call TRBJ1-1, with 7 bases fitting TRBD1. Looked up from germline, CDR1 is MGHDK and CDR2 is SYGVNS. The CDR3 is 16 amino acids. Trimming at V came to 1 base and at J to 1 base, leaving 6 bases not matched to a gene.

The rearrangement uses TRBV3-1 and TRBJ2-5; no definite D call. Trimming cost V 1 base and J 5 bases, with 11 bases left between them. This CDR3 has 14 residues. CDR1 and CDR2 from the germline V gene are LGHDT and YNNKEL (reference sequence). The CDR3 coding sequence is TGTGCCAGCAGCCAAGCAAGGGTCCGGGAGACCCAGTACTTC. Translated: CASSQARVRETQYF.

CDR3 bases: TGTGCCAGTAGTATAGTACAGGGAGATCAGCCCCAGCATTTT. Translating it yields CASSIVQGDQPQHF. The V gene is TRBV19, the J gene TRBJ1-5; possible D gene TRBD1, 6 bases. The germline CDR1 and CDR2 sequences are LNHDA and SQIVND (reference sequence). This CDR3 has 14 residues. V was shortened by 1 base and J by 5 bases, with 9 bases between the two germline ends.

V is TRBV20-1 and J is TRBJ2-1, with a possible D match to TRBD1 (6 bases). This CDR3 is built from 15 residues. The V gene's germline CDR1 is DFQATT and CDR2 SNEGSKA (reference sequence). Trimming shortened V by 5 bases and J by 8 bases, and 22 bases separated the two germline ends. CDR3 in amino acids: CSASHPSTGRDEQFF. DNA of the CDR3: TGCAGTGCTTCTCACCCTTCCACAGGGCGGGATGAGCAGTTCTTC.

The chain couples TRBV15 to TRBJ1-5; D is uncertain. CDR1 is LNHNV and CDR2 is YYDKDF in the germline V gene (reference sequence). V lost 5 bases to trimming and J lost 3 bases, with 11 bases between them. This CDR3 is 14 amino acids long. The CDR3 sequence: CATSGGFPNQPQHF. CDR3 DNA: TGTGCCACCAGCGGAGGGTTTCCCAATCAGCCCCAGCATTTT.

The rearrangement uses TRBV30 and TRBJ2-5, with D maybe TRBD1 (6 bases). The CDR3 has 12 residues. V was clipped by 5 bases and J by 5 bases, with 12 bases between them. The germline V gene encodes CDR1 GTSNPN and CDR2 SVGIG (reference sequence). CDR3 loop: CAWQGLGETQYF. The CDR3, as DNA: TGTGCCTGGCAGGGGCTTGGCGAGACCCAGTACTTC.

The V call is TRBV6-1, the J call TRBJ2-1, with TRBD1 matching over 9 bases. V was clipped by 7 bases and J by 2 bases; unmatched bases: 12. The CDR3 totals 17 residues. Looked up from germline, CDR1 is MNHNS and CDR2 is SASEGT. The CDR3 DNA follows: TGTGCCAGCACGGGACAGGGTATCCTAGGCACCTACAATGAGCAGTTCTTC. It encodes CASTGQGILGTYNEQFF.

The chain is built from TRBV20-1 and TRBJ1-4; D gene unclear. CDR1 and CDR2 from the germline V gene are DFQATT and SNEGSKA (reference sequence). V gave up 5 bases and J gave up 7 bases, with 20 bases separating them. The CDR3 runs 15 residues. The CDR3 DNA is TGCAGTGCTGTGAGTCTGGGTTCCTTAGGTGAAAAACTGTTTTTT. Its protein is CSAVSLGSLGEKLFF.

The rearrangement joins TRBV29-1 to TRBJ1-2; D is uncertain. With 7 bases removed from V and 4 bases from J, the gap between germline ends came to 13 bases. The germline V gene has CDR1 SQVTM and CDR2 ANQGSEA. This CDR3 region has 12 residues. The CDR3 region has the DNA TGCAGCGGGGCGGAGCCCTCCTATGGCTACACCTTC. This translates into CSGAEPSYGYTF.

The V gene is TRBV7-9, the J gene TRBJ1-4; the D is unclear. CDR3 length: 11 amino acids. Trimming left V 4 bases short and J 13 bases short, with 10 bases between. Germline-derived CDR1 and CDR2 are SEHNR and FQNEAQ (reference sequence). CDR3: CASSSDGRLFF. As DNA, the CDR3 is TGTGCCAGCAGCTCGGACGGTAGACTGTTTTTT.

The V call is TRBV4-2, the J call TRBJ2-3; unclear D gene. Germline CDR1 reads LGHNA; CDR2 reads YNFKEQ. The V gene lost 0 bases and the J gene lost 4 bases, with 5 bases spanning the gap. This CDR3 has 13 amino acids. CDR3 DNA: TGTGCCAGCAGCCAAGAGCCGTCAGATACGCAGTATTTT. It is translated as CASSQEPSDTQYF.

The genes are TRBV7-8 and TRBJ2-5, with TRBD2 identical over 8 bases. The CDR3 is 15 amino acids. V lost 6 bases to trimming and J lost 3 bases; unmatched junction nucleotides: 9. Germline V gene data show CDR1 as SGHVS and CDR2 as FQNEAQ. The DNA for the CDR3 is TGTGCCAGCAGTCAAAACGGGAGGGCCAAAGAGACCCAGTACTTC. Residues: CASSQNGRAKETQYF.

V is TRBV27 and J is TRBJ1-2; TRBD1 is a possible D gene (6 bases). V lost 10 bases and J lost 8, with 20 bases in between. Germline V CDR1 and CDR2: MNHEY, SMNVEV (reference sequence). The CDR3 is 13 amino acids. The CDR3 DNA sequence: TGTGCCACCTCACCGGGACAACCTTTCGGCTACACCTTC. Translation gives CATSPGQPFGYTF.

The chain has TRBV23-1 and TRBJ2-7; D is undetermined. TRBV23-1 falls under the ORF class, with uncertain function. V lost 11 bases and J 5 bases, leaving 22 bases between the germline ends. This CDR3 comprises 14 residues. The chain's CDR3 is CAGLEARKPHEQYF. The DNA of the CDR3 is TGCGCCGGGCTCGAGGCCAGGAAACCCCACGAGCAGTACTTC.

This clonotype appeared once. This sequence joins TRBV5-6 and TRBJ2-7, with 7 nucleotides matching TRBD1. Looked up from germline, CDR1 is SGHDT and CDR2 is YYEEEE. This CDR3 has 14 amino acids. The trim removed 3 bases at V and 3 bases at J, leaving 6 bases unmatched. The CDR3 here is CASSSPGQIYEQYF. The DNA for the CDR3 is TGTGCCAGCAGCTCTCCGGGACAGATCTACGAGCAGTACTTC.

The V and J genes are TRBV12-3 or TRBV12-4 and TRBJ2-5; D unresolved. The CDR3 loop spans 14 amino acids. Trimming took 1 base from V and 1 from J, leaving 7 bases between them. The CDR3 DNA is TGTGCCAGCAGTTTAGGACAAATCCAAGAGACCCAGTACTTC. It translates to CASSLGQIQETQYF.

V usage is TRBV28 and J usage is TRBJ1-2; tentatively, D is TRBD1 (6 bases). The V and J ends lost 5 bases and 4 bases respectively, with 11 bases between them. CDR1 MDHEN and CDR2 SYDVKM come from the germline V gene. This CDR3 contains 13 residues. CDR3 loop: CASSATGLYGYTF. The CDR3 nucleotides read TGTGCCAGCAGTGCTACAGGGCTCTATGGCTACACCTTC.

The chain uses TRBV3-1 and TRBJ1-1, with a tentative D call TRBD1 (6 bases). Germline values: CDR1 LGHDT, CDR2 YNNKEL (reference sequence). Trimming pared 0 bases from V and 6 bases from J, leaving 14 bases between. This CDR3 is 15 amino acids long. The CDR3 nucleotides are TGTGCCAGCAGCCAAGACCCTTTCCGACAGGCTGAAGCTTTCTTT. Protein: CASSQDPFRQAEAFF.

The chain combines TRBV4-1 with TRBJ2-2; TRBD2 matches at 7 bases. Losses at the gene ends were 4 bases for V and 6 bases for J; bases not matched to a gene: 8. The CDR3 extends over 15 amino acids. Germline V gene sequence: CDR1 MGHRA, CDR2 YSYEKL. CDR3 loop: CASSPTGGYSGELFF. The CDR3 nucleotides are TGCGCCAGCAGCCCAACCGGGGGGTACTCCGGGGAGCTGTTTTTT.

The gene calls are TRBV6-4 and TRBJ2-2, with 7 nucleotides matching TRBD1. CDR1 and CDR2 from the germline V gene are MRHNA and SNTAGT. V lost 5 bases and J lost 1; bases outside the gene matches: 7. This CDR3 has 16 amino acids. This CDR3 reads CASSRTGTVNTGELFF. CDR3 nucleotide sequence: TGTGCCAGCAGTCGGACCGGGACAGTGAACACCGGGGAGCTGTTTTTT.

V usage is TRBV12-3 or TRBV12-4 and J usage is TRBJ1-1; D uncertain. V lost 11 bases to trimming and J lost 0 bases, with 13 bases between them. The CDR3 runs to 13 residues. CDR3 DNA sequence: TGTGCCGCTCTAGTTGATATGAACACTGAAGCTTTCTTT. Its protein product is CAALVDMNTEAFF.

The chain employs TRBV13 and TRBJ2-7, with 8 bases matching TRBD1. CDR1 is PRHDT and CDR2 is FYEKMQ in the germline V gene (reference sequence). The CDR3 has 14 amino acids. V trimming: 5 bases; J trimming: 6 bases; junction bases outside the gene matches: 9. The chain's CDR3 is CASSPRTGNREQYF. The DNA for the CDR3 is TGTGCCAGCAGCCCCCGGACAGGGAACCGCGAGCAGTACTTC.

This chain joins TRBV3-1 and TRBJ2-1; perhaps TRBD2 as D (5 bases). Germline V lookup: CDR1 LGHDT, CDR2 YNNKEL (reference sequence). The CDR3 runs 16 residues. Trimming cost V 4 bases and J 3 bases, with 16 bases left between them. The CDR3 DNA is TGTGCCAGCAGCCTCCTCGCGGGCTCCTACTACAATGAGCAGTTCTTC. The encoded protein is CASSLLAGSYYNEQFF.

The V call is TRBV29-1, the J call TRBJ1-2; 8 bases line up with TRBD1. Germline V gene data show CDR1 as SQVTM and CDR2 as ANQGSEA. V gave up 5 bases and J gave up 4 bases; unmatched junction bases: 9. The CDR3 covers 14 residues. The CDR3 loop is CSVSHSGQVYGYTF. In DNA form, the CDR3 reads TGCAGCGTTTCACACTCGGGACAGGTCTATGGCTACACCTTC.

The DNA of the CDR3 is TGTGCCAGCAGCGTAGCTGGGTCAGGGGGCAGTGGCTACACCTTC. This codes for CASSVAGSGGSGYTF. The chain employs TRBV9 and TRBJ1-2; 8 bases match TRBD1. This CDR3 is 15 amino acids long. The V gene's germline CDR1 is SGDLS and CDR2 YYNGEE. Unmatched junction bases numbered 8, after V lost 0 bases and J lost 7 bases.